This T cell receptor beta chain was profiled in a study of T-cell memory formation after mild COVID-19. Germline V lookup: CDR1 SGHVS, CDR2 FNYEAQ. The CDR3 consists of 16 residues. The junction had 8 bases not matched to a gene; V was cut back by 8 bases and J by 0 bases. Each CDR3 protein is one row after TCRdb ran MiXCR on the 5' RACE reads. This sample has some 110,000 distinct CDR3 sequences, with 12% found just once. Input material: PBMCs or a T cell subset sorted from them (not recorded which). The receptor was isolated from an adult woman who had mild COVID-19 (a few samples of this study predate the infection). Cell type and time point are not known. V is TRBV7-6 and J is TRBJ1-3; TRBD1 matches 9 bases. The CDR3 sequence: CASGTGGATSGNTIYF. The DNA for the CDR3 is TGTGCCAGCGGAACAGGGGGCGCGACCTCTGGAAACACCATATATTTT.